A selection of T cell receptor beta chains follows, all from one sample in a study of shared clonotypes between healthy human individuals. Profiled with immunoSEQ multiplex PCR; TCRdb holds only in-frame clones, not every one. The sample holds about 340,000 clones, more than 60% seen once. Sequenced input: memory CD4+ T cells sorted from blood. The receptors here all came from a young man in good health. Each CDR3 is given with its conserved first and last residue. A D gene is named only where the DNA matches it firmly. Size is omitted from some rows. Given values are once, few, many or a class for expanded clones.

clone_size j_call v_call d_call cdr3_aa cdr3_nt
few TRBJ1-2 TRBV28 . CASTPGGTGPGGYTF TGTGCCAGCACCCCAGGAGGTACAGGGCCAGGCGGCTACACCTTC
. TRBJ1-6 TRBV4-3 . CASSQDGAGGNSPLHF TGCGCCAGCAGCCAAGACGGAGCGGGGGGAAATTCACCCCTCCACTTT
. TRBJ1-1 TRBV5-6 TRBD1 CASSRTGDTEAFF TGTGCCAGCAGCAGAACAGGGGACACTGAAGCTTTCTTT
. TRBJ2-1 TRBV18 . CASSPSVGLLYNEQFF TGTGCCAGCTCACCTTCCGTGGGACTTCTCTACAATGAGCAGTTCTTC
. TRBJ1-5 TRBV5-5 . CASSPLIFNRGNQPQHF TGTGCCAGCAGCCCATTGATTTTCAACAGGGGCAATCAGCCCCAGCATTTT
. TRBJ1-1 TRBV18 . CASSPNQGTPEAFF TGTGCCAGCTCACCAAATCAGGGAACCCCTGAAGCTTTCTTT
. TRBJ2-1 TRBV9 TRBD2 CASSVYSGYASYNEQFF TGTGCCAGCAGCGTGTATAGCGGGTACGCCTCCTACAATGAGCAGTTCTTC
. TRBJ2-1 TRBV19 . CASSFQDSATQFF TGTGCCAGTAGTTTCCAGGACAGTGCGACGCAGTTCTTC
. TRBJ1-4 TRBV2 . CASKGGRTTNEKLFF TGTGCCAGCAAGGGGGGCCGAACAACTAATGAAAAACTGTTTTTT
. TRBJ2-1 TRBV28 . CASSSSSGEYYNEQFF TGTGCCAGCAGTTCATCTTCGGGGGAGTACTACAATGAGCAGTTCTTC
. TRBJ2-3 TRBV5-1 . CASSLHTDTQYF TGCGCCAGCAGCCTCCACACAGATACGCAGTATTTT
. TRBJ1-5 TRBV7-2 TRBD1 CASSLSDRGQPQHF TGTGCCAGCAGCCTAAGTGACAGGGGTCAGCCCCAGCATTTT
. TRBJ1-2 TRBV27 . CASSPDRQPFYYGYTF TGTGCCAGCAGTCCCGATAGACAACCGTTCTACTATGGCTACACCTTC
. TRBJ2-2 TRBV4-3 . CASSPRTVSSGELFF TGCGCCAGCAGCCCGCGGACGGTTTCGTCCGGGGAGCTGTTTTTT
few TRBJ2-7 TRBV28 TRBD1 CASSSAGTGDYEQYF TGTGCCAGCAGTTCAGCCGGGACAGGGGATTACGAGCAGTACTTC
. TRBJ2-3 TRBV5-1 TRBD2 CASSLDPTSGSWFTDTQYF TGCGCCAGCAGCTTGGATCCGACTAGCGGGAGTTGGTTCACAGATACGCAGTATTTT
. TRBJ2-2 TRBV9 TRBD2 CASSVSGRATGELFF TGTGCCAGCAGCGTTAGCGGGAGGGCCACCGGGGAGCTGTTTTTT
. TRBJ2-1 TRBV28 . CASNLFGIAYNEQFF TGTGCCAGCAACCTTTTCGGGATTGCCTACAATGAGCAGTTCTTC
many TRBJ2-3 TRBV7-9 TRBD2 CASSQGSSGATDTQYF TGTGCCAGCAGCCAGGGGTCTAGCGGGGCCACAGATACGCAGTATTTT
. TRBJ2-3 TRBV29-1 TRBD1 CSVAPAPHRGTDTQYF TGCAGCGTCGCACCCGCTCCGCACAGGGGGACAGATACGCAGTATTTT
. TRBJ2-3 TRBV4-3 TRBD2 CASSQDPTSNTQYF TGCGCCAGCAGCCAAGATCCGACTAGCAATACGCAGTATTTT
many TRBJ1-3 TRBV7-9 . CASSLEGGTSGNTIYF TGTGCCAGCAGCTTAGAGGGCGGGACATCTGGAAACACCATATATTTT
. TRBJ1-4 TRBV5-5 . CASSSLSGVNNEKLFF TGTGCCAGCAGCTCGCTCTCCGGGGTTAATAATGAAAAACTGTTTTTT
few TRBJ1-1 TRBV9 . CASSVTGHPNTEAFF TGTGCCAGCAGCGTAACGGGACACCCGAACACTGAAGCTTTCTTT
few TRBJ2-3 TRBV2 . CASSEDRDTQYF TGTGCCAGCAGTGAAGATAGAGATACGCAGTATTTT
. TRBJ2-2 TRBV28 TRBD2 CASSLTTGGPVGELFF TGTGCCAGCAGTTTAACGACGGGAGGGCCTGTTGGGGAGCTGTTTTTT
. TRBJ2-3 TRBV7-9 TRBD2 CASSPGLAADTQYF TGTGCCAGCAGCCCCGGACTAGCGGCAGATACGCAGTATTTT
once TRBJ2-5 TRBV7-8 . CASSLEAGLPKETQYF TGTGCCAGCAGCTTAGAGGCGGGGCTGCCAAAAGAGACCCAGTACTTC
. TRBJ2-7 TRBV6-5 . CASSYSRDHDSYEQYF TGTGCCAGCAGTTACTCCCGGGACCACGACTCCTACGAGCAGTACTTC
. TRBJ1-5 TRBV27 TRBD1 CASSMGTGGFNQPQHF TGTGCCAGCAGTATGGGGACAGGGGGCTTTAATCAGCCCCAGCATTTT
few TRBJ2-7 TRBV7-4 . CASSPNTYEQYF TGTGCCAGCAGCCCCAACACCTACGAGCAGTACTTC
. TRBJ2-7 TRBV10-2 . CASRPPGNWGYEQYF TGCGCCAGCAGGCCCCCGGGGAATTGGGGCTACGAGCAGTACTTC
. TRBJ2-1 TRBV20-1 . CSASIQRALFF TGCAGTGCTAGTATCCAGCGGGCTTTGTTCTTC
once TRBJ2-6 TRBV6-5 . CASSSLAGVGANVLTF TGTGCCAGCAGTTCACTTGCAGGGGTAGGGGCCAACGTCCTGACTTTC
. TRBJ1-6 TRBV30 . CAWTRDNSPLHF TGTGCCTGGACCAGGGACAATTCACCCCTCCACTTT
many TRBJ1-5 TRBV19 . CASSMGPNQPQHF TGTGCCAGTAGTATGGGCCCCAATCAGCCCCAGCATTTT
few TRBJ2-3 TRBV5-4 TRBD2 CASSGAGTSGGAQYF TGTGCCAGCAGCGGAGCCGGGACTAGCGGCGGAGCGCAGTATTTT
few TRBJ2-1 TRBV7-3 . CASSQSLGSYNEQFF TGTGCCAGCAGCCAGTCACTAGGCTCCTACAATGAGCAGTTCTTC
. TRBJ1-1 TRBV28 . CASSFSFEGPGWGF TGTGCCAGCAGTTTCAGTTTCGAGGGCCCAGGGTGGGGGTTT
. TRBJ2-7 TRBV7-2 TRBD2 CASSRGLAVGYEQYF TGTGCCAGCAGCAGGGGACTAGCGGTGGGCTACGAGCAGTACTTC
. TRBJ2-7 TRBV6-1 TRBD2 CASSELISGSAYEQYF TGTGCCAGCAGTGAGCTTATTAGCGGGAGCGCCTACGAGCAGTACTTC
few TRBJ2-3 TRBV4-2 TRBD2 CASSQDGEREDTQYF TGTGCCAGCAGCCAAGATGGTGAGCGGGAGGATACGCAGTATTTT
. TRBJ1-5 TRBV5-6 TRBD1 CASSETGGLNQPQHF TGTGCCAGCAGCGAGACAGGGGGCCTAAATCAGCCCCAGCATTTT
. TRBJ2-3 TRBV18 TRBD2 CASSPTSDGTDTQYF TGTGCCAGCTCACCGACTAGCGATGGCACAGATACGCAGTATTTT
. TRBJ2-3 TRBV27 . CASYLVPDTQYF TGTGCCAGCTATCTAGTCCCAGATACGCAGTATTTT
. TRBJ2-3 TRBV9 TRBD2 CASSVASGGPTDTQYF TGTGCCAGCAGCGTAGCTAGCGGAGGACCCACAGATACGCAGTATTTT
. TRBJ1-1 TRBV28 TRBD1 CASRSGGTGTEAFF TGTGCCAGCAGGTCAGGGGGAACGGGCACTGAAGCTTTCTTT
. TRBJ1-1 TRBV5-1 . CASSPRPNTEAFF TGCGCCAGCAGCCCTCGGCCGAACACTGAAGCTTTCTTT